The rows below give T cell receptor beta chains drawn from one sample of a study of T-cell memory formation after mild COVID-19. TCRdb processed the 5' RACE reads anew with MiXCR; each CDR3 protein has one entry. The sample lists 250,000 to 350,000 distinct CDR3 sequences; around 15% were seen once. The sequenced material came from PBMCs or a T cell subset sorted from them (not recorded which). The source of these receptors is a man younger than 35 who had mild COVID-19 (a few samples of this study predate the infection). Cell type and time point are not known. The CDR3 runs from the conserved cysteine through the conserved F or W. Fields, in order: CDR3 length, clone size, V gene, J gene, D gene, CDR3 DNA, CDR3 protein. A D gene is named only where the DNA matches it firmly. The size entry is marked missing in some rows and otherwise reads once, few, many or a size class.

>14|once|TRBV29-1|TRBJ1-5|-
TGCAGCGTGCGGGTTCAGGAGGGCAATCAGCCCCAGCATTTT
CSVRVQEGNQPQHF
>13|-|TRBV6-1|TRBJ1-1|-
TGTGCCAGCAGTGAAGCTTGGCGCACTGAAGCTTTCTTT
CASSEAWRTEAFF
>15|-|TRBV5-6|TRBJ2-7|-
TGTGCCAGCAGCTTGGCTAGAGACAGGATCTACGAGCAGTACTTC
CASSLARDRIYEQYF
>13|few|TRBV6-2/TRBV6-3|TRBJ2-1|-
TGTGCCAGCAGAGATATGGGATACAATGAGCAGTTCTTC
CASRDMGYNEQFF
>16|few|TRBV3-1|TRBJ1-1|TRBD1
TGTGCCAGCAGCGCGAGCTGGGACAGGGTGAGCACTGAAGCTTTCTTT
CASSASWDRVSTEAFF
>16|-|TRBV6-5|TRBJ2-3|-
TGTGCCAGCAGTTACTCGAATAAGGGACACACAGATACGCAGTATTTT
CASSYSNKGHTDTQYF
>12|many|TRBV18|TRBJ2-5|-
TGTGCCAGCTCACCGGCGGGAGAGACCCAGTACTTC
CASSPAGETQYF
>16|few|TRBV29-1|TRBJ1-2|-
TGCAGCGTTGGGGGGCTAGGGGCCTCCATAAACTATGGCTACACCTTC
CSVGGLGASINYGYTF
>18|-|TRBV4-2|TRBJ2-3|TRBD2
TGTGCCAGCAGCCAAGTTCTTAAGCTGGGGGGGGGAGCAGATACGCAGTATTTT
CASSQVLKLGGGADTQYF
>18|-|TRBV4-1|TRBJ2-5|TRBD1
TGCGCCAGCAGCCAAGCCCTCGGGACAGTAAGAGTAGGAGAGACCCAGTACTTC
CASSQALGTVRVGETQYF